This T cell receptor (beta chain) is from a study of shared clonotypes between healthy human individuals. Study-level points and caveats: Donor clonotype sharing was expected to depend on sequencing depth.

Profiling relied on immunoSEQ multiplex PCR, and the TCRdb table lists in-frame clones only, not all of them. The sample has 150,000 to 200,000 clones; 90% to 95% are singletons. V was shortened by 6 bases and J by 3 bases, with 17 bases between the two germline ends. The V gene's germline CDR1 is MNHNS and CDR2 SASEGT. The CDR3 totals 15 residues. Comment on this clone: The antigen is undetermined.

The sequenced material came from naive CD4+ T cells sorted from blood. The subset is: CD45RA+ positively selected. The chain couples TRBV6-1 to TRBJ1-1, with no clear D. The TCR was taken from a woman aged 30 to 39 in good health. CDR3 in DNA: TGTGCCAGCAGAGCTCCCTTCGTCGGAGACACTGAAGCTTTCTTT. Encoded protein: CASRAPFVGDTEAFF.